Listed here is a single T cell receptor (beta chain). The antigen is not known. The length of the CDR3 is 14 residues. Germline CDR1 SQVTM, CDR2 ANQGSEA. The V and J ends lost 4 bases and 7 bases, in that order; junction bases with no gene match: 8. This sample stems from a study of cytomegalovirus exposure and HLA in healthy donors. The donors were members of the roughly 120-subject validation cohort (separate from the approximately 670-subject first cohort). Findings and caveats of the study: The authors confirmed in vitro that a few CMV-associated chains were specific for CMV antigens. As was reported, the classifier diagnosed cytomegalovirus status with high specificity and sensitivity. Overall, around 160 TCR beta chains were annotated as cytomegalovirus-associated.

Some clones are missing from TCRdb's copy, which holds only in-frame ones; the method was immunoSEQ multiplex PCR. The sample consists of 150,000 to 250,000 clones, around 80% of them appearing once. Source material: PBMCs. V gene TRBV29-1 combines with J gene TRBJ2-2, with 8 bases that match TRBD2. This clonotype was obtained from a woman in her twenties or thirties in good health and CMV-seronegative. In DNA, the CDR3 is TGCAGCGTTGGGGGCGGGAGGATGGGCGGGGAGCTGTTTTTT. This codes for CSVGGGRMGGELFF.